This entry lists 27 T cell receptor beta chains sequenced from one sample in a study of a mutant IDH1 vaccine in newly diagnosed glioma. Described time point: week 23, last vaccination. Doses comprised 300 ug of mutant IDH1 20-mer peptide each, plus topical imiquimod. Sequencing used immunoSEQ multiplex PCR; TCRdb keeps in-frame clones, though not all of them. The data show approximately 43,000 clones, with around 78% seen just once and 6.3% held by the top ten. No antigen is known for these receptors. The sample here was PBMCs, taken from a glioma patient whose treatment included an IDH1 peptide vaccine. The origin of the receptors is a woman in her thirties or forties with glioma. Some clones in this sample may be carry-over from other donors' samples.

CDR3 nucleotides: TGTGCCACCAGCAGAGAGGGGGACAGCCGTAACTATGGCTACACCTTC. Its protein is CATSREGDSRNYGYTF. The J gene is TRBJ1-2, the V gene TRBV15; 7 nucleotides align to TRBD1. This CDR3 region has 16 residues. The V segment lost 0 bases and the J segment 1 base; nucleotides outside the gene matches: 5. In germline, CDR1 is LNHNV, CDR2 YYDKDF (reference sequence).

The rearrangement uses TRBV5-4 and TRBJ2-5; D perhaps matches TRBD2 (6 bases). V lost 4 bases and J 5 bases, leaving 18 bases between the germline ends. CDR3 length: 15 amino acids. The germline CDR1 and CDR2 sequences are SGHNT and YYREEE (reference sequence). The DNA for the CDR3 is TGTGCCAGCAGCACAGCGGGTGGTAGCGCTGAGACCCAGTACTTC. Translated: CASSTAGGSAETQYF.

This chain connects TRBV5-5 to TRBJ1-6, with no clear D. Germline CDR1 is SGHKS and CDR2 is YYEKEE (reference sequence). Deletions cut 1 base from V and 8 bases from J, with 7 bases between. This CDR3 has 13 residues. CDR3 nucleotide sequence: TGTGCCAGCAGCTTGCGGTGGGATTCACCCCTCCACTTT. This translates into CASSLRWDSPLHF.

The V and J genes are TRBV4-2 and TRBJ1-2; 12 positions match TRBD1. Germline V lookup: CDR1 LGHNA, CDR2 YNFKEQ. This CDR3 is built from 16 residues. The trim removed 1 base at V and 4 bases at J, leaving 4 bases unmatched. CDR3 DNA: TGTGCCAGCAGCCAAGTAGGGACAGGGGGCTCCTATGGCTACACCTTC. Its translation is CASSQVGTGGSYGYTF.

This clone appeared many times. The rearrangement links TRBV28 to TRBJ1-5; TRBD1 is a possible D gene (6 bases). The germline V and J ends were trimmed by 5 bases and 2 bases, with 10 bases remaining between them. The germline V gene encodes CDR1 MDHEN and CDR2 SYDVKM. The CDR3 covers 14 residues. The CDR3 spells CASSRGWGNQPQHF. CDR3 DNA sequence: TGTGCCAGCAGTAGGGGGTGGGGCAATCAGCCCCAGCATTTT.

J is TRBJ1-5 and V is TRBV19; tentatively, D is TRBD1 (5 bases). Germline CDR1 and CDR2: LNHDA and SQIVND (reference sequence). The CDR3 consists of 12 residues. Deletions cut 5 bases from V and 5 bases from J, with 7 bases between. Written as DNA, the CDR3 is TGTGCCAGTAGTTCCAGGGATCAGCCCCAGCATTTT. Amino acids: CASSSRDQPQHF.

The chain links TRBV14 to TRBJ2-7; 8 bases are shared with TRBD1. The CDR3 runs 15 residues. V shed 5 bases and J 5 bases; nucleotides not matched to a gene: 11. The germline CDR1 and CDR2 sequences are SGHDN and FVKESK. CDR3 in DNA: TGTGCCAGCAGCGTCTACAGGGGGTCGGAGGACGAGCAGTACTTC. Its translation is CASSVYRGSEDEQYF.

CDR3 in amino acids: CASSAWTGTYEQYF. The CDR3 DNA sequence: TGTGCCAGCAGTGCCTGGACAGGGACCTACGAGCAGTACTTC. The chain combines TRBV6-5 with TRBJ2-7, with TRBD1 identical over 8 bases. The CDR3 extends over 14 amino acids. J gave up 2 bases and V 5 bases, and 5 bases lay outside the gene matches. The germline gives CDR1 MNHEY, CDR2 SVGAGI.

The chain joins TRBV4-1 to TRBJ1-2, with D possibly TRBD1 on 5 matching bases. Trimming left V 0 bases short and J 4 bases short, with 12 bases between. Germline V CDR1 and CDR2: MGHRA, YSYEKL. There are 15 residues in the CDR3. In DNA, the CDR3 is TGCGCCAGCAGCCAAGACGGGAGGGACTCCTATGGCTACACCTTC. Translated: CASSQDGRDSYGYTF.

V gene TRBV2 combines with J gene TRBJ2-3, with 8 bases that match TRBD2. The germline CDR1 and CDR2 sequences are SNHLY and FYNNEI. J gave up 8 bases and V 3 bases, and 7 bases lay outside the gene matches. The CDR3 totals 14 residues. CDR3 in amino acids: CASSDGGGDSTQYF. The CDR3 nucleotides are TGTGCCAGCAGTGACGGGGGGGGCGATAGTACGCAGTATTTT.

For the CDR3, the DNA is TGTGCCAGCAGCTCCAGGGGGCTTGGGCAGGGGCAAGAGACCCAGTACTTC. As protein: CASSSRGLGQGQETQYF. J is TRBJ2-5 and V is TRBV5-6; 8 nucleotides line up with TRBD1. Germline V gene data show CDR1 as SGHDT and CDR2 as YYEEEE. The CDR3 contains 17 residues. Germline trimming cut 3 bases from V and 2 bases from J; bases unmatched to any gene: 12.

The V and J genes are TRBV7-2 and TRBJ1-5; D not certain. The V end was cut by 2 bases, the J end by 4 bases, with 9 bases between. The germline gives CDR1 SGHTA, CDR2 FQGNSA. The CDR3 sequence is 14 residues long. CDR3 residues: CASSLLPPNQPQHF. CDR3 bases: TGTGCCAGCAGCTTACTGCCGCCAAATCAGCCCCAGCATTTT.

This clone has more than one count but fewer than ten. V is TRBV21-1 and J is TRBJ1-5. TRBV21-1 is a recognized pseudogene. This CDR3 comprises 10 residues. In DNA, the CDR3 is TGTGCCTGCGTGGAGCAGCCCCAGCATTTT. It specifies CACVEQPQHF.

The chain combines TRBV28 with TRBJ2-7; D gene uncertain. V lost 5 bases and J lost 6, with 14 bases in between. This CDR3 has 13 residues. Germline CDR1 MDHEN, CDR2 SYDVKM. The CDR3 DNA follows: TGTGCCAGCAGTAACCCGCCCCTCGTCGAGCAGTACTTC. The encoded protein is CASSNPPLVEQYF.

The table lists this clone with many counts. The chain is built from TRBV7-9 and TRBJ2-2, with D perhaps matching TRBD1 or TRBD2 (5 bases each). CDR1 SEHNR and CDR2 FQNEAQ come from the germline V gene (reference sequence). Trimming removed 3 bases from V and 4 bases from J, with 6 bases in between. The CDR3 spans 13 residues. The chain's CDR3 is CASSFGGTGELFF. Written as DNA, the CDR3 is TGTGCCAGCAGCTTTGGGGGCACCGGGGAGCTGTTTTTT.

This rearrangement joins TRBV6-5 to TRBJ2-5; tentatively, D is TRBD2 (6 bases). Trimming took off 0 bases at V and 5 bases at J, with 16 bases between the two ends. In germline, CDR1 is MNHEY, CDR2 SVGAGI. The CDR3 runs 16 residues. CDR3 bases: TGTGCCAGCAGTTACTCCTTTGCTGGAGGGGAGGAGACCCAGTACTTC. The encoded protein is CASSYSFAGGEETQYF.

The chain carries TRBV25-1 and TRBJ2-5, with D uncertain. From germline, CDR1 is MGHDK and CDR2 SYGVNS. The CDR3 runs 14 residues. V lost 5 bases and J 5 bases, leaving 15 bases between the germline ends. CDR3 loop: CASSSAGRWETQYF. In DNA, the CDR3 is TGTGCCAGCAGTTCAGCAGGAAGGTGGGAGACCCAGTACTTC.

The V call is TRBV5-1, the J call TRBJ2-1; TRBD1 or TRBD2 may be the D gene (5 bases each). From germline, CDR1 is SGHRS and CDR2 YFSETQ. Trimming stripped 5 bases from V and 4 bases from J, with 16 bases between. This CDR3 is built from 15 residues. The CDR3 bases are TGCGCCAGCAGGCTCGGAGACGAGGGGTACAATGAGCAGTTCTTC. Amino acids: CASRLGDEGYNEQFF.

The rearrangement links TRBV25-1 to TRBJ2-3; 7 positions match TRBD2. Trimming took 3 bases from V and 0 from J; bases not matched to a gene: 6. The germline CDR1 and CDR2 sequences are MGHDK and SYGVNS. This CDR3 spans 16 amino acids. CDR3 in amino acids: CASSDKSGASTDTQYF. In nucleotides, the CDR3 is TGTGCCAGCAGTGATAAAAGCGGGGCTAGCACAGATACGCAGTATTTT.

This clone was counted between two and nine times. The chain is built from TRBV4-1 and TRBJ1-2; TRBD1 matches at 10 bases. The CDR3 contains 17 residues. Trimming at V came to 0 bases and at J to 8 bases, leaving 12 bases not matched to a gene. CDR1 is MGHRA, CDR2 YSYEKL, per germline. The CDR3 region has the DNA TGCGCCAGCAGCCAAGATAAACAGGGACAGGGGATAGGGGGCTACACCTTC. It translates to CASSQDKQGQGIGGYTF.

The gene calls are TRBV5-4 and TRBJ1-4, with D tentatively TRBD1 (5 bases). Germline lookup yields CDR1 SGHNT and CDR2 YYREEE (reference sequence). CDR3 length equals 16 residues. Trimming removed 2 bases from V and 6 bases from J, with 17 bases in between. CDR3: CASSLLRRGSYEKLFF. The DNA for the CDR3 is TGTGCCAGCAGCTTACTCCGGAGGGGATCGTATGAAAAACTGTTTTTT.

The gene calls are TRBV29-1 and TRBJ2-2; unclear D gene. With 4 bases removed from V and 8 bases from J, the gap between germline ends came to 8 bases. The CDR3 length is 11 residues. Germline-derived CDR1 and CDR2 are SQVTM and ANQGSEA. This CDR3 is CSVVNLGELFF. The CDR3 nucleotides read TGCAGCGTTGTGAACCTGGGGGAGCTGTTTTTT.

This clone appeared a few times. V is TRBV5-4 and J is TRBJ1-4; 7 bases line up with TRBD1. V shed 0 bases and J 8 bases; nucleotides not matched to a gene: 4. Germline CDR1 is SGHNT and CDR2 is YYREEE (reference sequence). The CDR3 runs 14 residues. CDR3 region: CASSLELQGEKLFF. CDR3 DNA sequence: TGTGCCAGCAGCTTGGAGCTACAGGGGGAAAAACTGTTTTTT. Full variable domain (outside the CDR3, taken from reference TRBV5-4 and TRBJ1-4): ETGVTQSPTHLIKTRGQQVTLRCSSQSGHNTVSWYQQALGQGPQFIFQYYREEENGRGNFPPRFSGLQFPNYSSELNVNALELDDSALYLCASSLELQGEKLFFGSGTQLSVL.

This chain uses TRBV19 with TRBJ1-4; 7 bases fit TRBD1. The germline gives CDR1 LNHDA, CDR2 SQIVND (reference sequence). Trimming cost V 5 bases and J 8 bases; bases outside gene matches: 11. This CDR3 has 15 residues. The CDR3 protein is CASSLSTGRREKLFF. The CDR3 DNA is TGTGCCAGTAGTCTCTCGACAGGGCGGCGCGAAAAACTGTTTTTT.

The chain recombines TRBV21-1 with TRBJ2-1; the D call of TRBD2 is as the table states it, not checked on the DNA. TRBV21-1 represents a pseudogene. The CDR3 spans 11 residues. The CDR3 region is CATLVAPPQFF. CDR3 in DNA: TGTGCCACCCTGGTAGCCCCTCCCCAGTTCTTC.

The J gene is TRBJ1-1, the V gene TRBV6-6; D ambiguous. The V end was cut by 7 bases, the J end by 0 bases, with 9 bases between. The germline gives CDR1 MNHNY, CDR2 SVGAGI (reference sequence). CDR3 size: 13 residues. The CDR3 DNA follows: TGTGCCAGCACCCTGATTCTGAACACTGAAGCTTTCTTT. The encoded protein is CASTLILNTEAFF.

V and J are TRBV7-8 and TRBJ2-1, with a tentative D call TRBD2 (5 bases). V lost 1 base and J 6 bases, leaving 10 bases between the germline ends. Germline values: CDR1 SGHVS, CDR2 FQNEAQ. The CDR3 is made up of 14 amino acids. The DNA of the CDR3 is TGTGCCAGCAGCTTAGAGGTTCGGGGCAATGAGCAGTTCTTC. Its protein is CASSLEVRGNEQFF. Supplemented by reference TRBV7-8 and TRBJ2-1, the full variable domain reads GAGVSQSPRYKVAKRGQDVALRCDPISGHVSLFWYQQALGQGPEFLTYFQNEAQLDKSGLPSDRFFAERPEGSVSTLKIQRTQQEDSAVYLCASSLEVRGNEQFFGPGTRLTVL.